The present T cell receptor (beta chain) was sequenced within a study of T cells in Graves' hyperthyroidism and ophthalmopathy. Whole-study findings and limits: Expanded thyroid clonotypes (above 0.001) were mostly also found in blood. Ophthalmopathy was distinguished from stable hyperthyroidism by 13 V-J signatures.

The CDR3 contains 12 residues. From germline, CDR1 is DFQATT and CDR2 SNEGSKA (reference sequence). Trimming took 5 bases from V and 8 from J; bases not matched to a gene: 5. Ten or more counts support this clonotype. Its antigen is not known. The investigators amplified TCR beta CDR3 regions from RNA transcripts. The study used the HTBI primer set for a first-round RT-PCR of the TCR CDR3. TCRdb analysed the multiplex PCR reads with MiXCR anew, one entry per CDR3 protein. The repertoire holds some 140,000 distinct CDR3 sequences, around 21% seen once, with more than 65% in the top ten. The study collected blood at first hyperthyroidism diagnosis, before any ophthalmopathy symptoms arose.

Sequencing was done on a sample of blood. The chain combines TRBV20-1 with TRBJ2-5; TRBD1 aligns across 10 bases. The source is a woman aged 50 to 65 with Graves' hyperthyroidism that later progressed to Graves' ophthalmopathy. In DNA form, the CDR3 reads TGCAGTGCTGGAGGGACAGGGGCAACCCAGTACTTC. Its translation: CSAGGTGATQYF.